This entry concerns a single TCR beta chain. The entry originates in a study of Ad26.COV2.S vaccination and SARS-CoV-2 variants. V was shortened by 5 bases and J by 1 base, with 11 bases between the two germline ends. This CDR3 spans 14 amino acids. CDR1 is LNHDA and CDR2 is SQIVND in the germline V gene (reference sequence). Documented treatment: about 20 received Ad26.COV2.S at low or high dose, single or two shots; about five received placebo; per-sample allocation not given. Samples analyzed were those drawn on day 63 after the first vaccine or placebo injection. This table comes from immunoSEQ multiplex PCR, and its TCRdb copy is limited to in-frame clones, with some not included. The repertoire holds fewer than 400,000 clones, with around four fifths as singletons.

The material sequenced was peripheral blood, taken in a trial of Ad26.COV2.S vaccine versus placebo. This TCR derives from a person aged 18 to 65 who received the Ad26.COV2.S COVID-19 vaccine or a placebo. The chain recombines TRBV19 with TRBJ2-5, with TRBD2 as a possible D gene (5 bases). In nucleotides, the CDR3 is TGTGCCAGTAGTCCCCCCGGACTCCAAGAGACCCAGTACTTC. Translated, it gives CASSPPGLQETQYF.